Below are 32 T cell receptor beta chains sequenced from a single sample in a study of response to subunit inactivated influenza vaccine. TCRdb analysed the RT-PCR reads with MiXCR anew, one entry per CDR3 protein. The sample has 550,000 to 800,000 distinct CDR3 sequences, approximately 14% seen once. The source material was PBMCs from blood, sampled roughly 15 days before vaccination. Receptor source: a man aged 50-59 years who received an inactivated influenza vaccine.

In this sample, this clonotype turned up once. The chain is built from TRBV30 and TRBJ2-7; 8 positions match TRBD1. The CDR3 is 15 amino acids. The germline CDR1 and CDR2 sequences are GTSNPN and SVGIG (reference sequence). V dropped 3 bases and J dropped 1; count of bases not matched to a gene: 8. The CDR3 spells CAWSARRGHSYEQYF. The DNA for the CDR3 is TGTGCCTGGAGCGCCCGCAGGGGGCATTCCTACGAGCAGTACTTC.

This clonotype was seen at least ten times. The gene calls are TRBV7-9 and TRBJ2-1, with D tentatively TRBD1 or TRBD2 (7 bases each). The CDR3 extends over 15 amino acids. The germline V gene has CDR1 SEHNR and CDR2 FQNEAQ (reference sequence). V lost 7 bases and J lost 2, with 15 bases in between. Here the CDR3 reads CASTQGGIPYNEQFF. The CDR3 DNA reads as TGTGCCAGCACCCAGGGGGGGATCCCCTACAATGAGCAGTTCTTC.

This clonotype was seen a handful of times. The chain has TRBV15 and TRBJ1-2, with 7 positions matching TRBD1. The germline gives CDR1 LNHNV, CDR2 YYDKDF (reference sequence). This CDR3 has 14 residues. Trimming removed 0 bases from V and 5 bases from J; junction bases left unmatched: 3. CDR3 sequence (DNA): TGTGCCACCAGCAGAGAAGGGGGCGAATATGGCTACACCTTC. Protein product: CATSREGGEYGYTF.

The sample holds a few counts of this clonotype. The chain has TRBV25-1 and TRBJ2-1; TRBD2 agrees at 7 bases. CDR1 is MGHDK and CDR2 is SYGVNS in the germline V gene. CDR3 length: 15 amino acids. Germline trimming cut 2 bases from V and 6 bases from J; bases unmatched to any gene: 7. The CDR3 region is CASSELTSRFNEQFF. The CDR3 DNA follows: TGTGCCAGCAGTGAACTGACTAGCAGATTCAATGAGCAGTTCTTC. The variable domain in full, completed from reference TRBV25-1 and TRBJ2-1, reads EADIYQTPRYLVIGTGKKITLECSQTMGHDKMYWYQQDPGMELHLIHYSYGVNSTEKGDLSSESTVSRIRTEHFPLTLESARPSHTSQYLCASSELTSRFNEQFFGPGTRLTVL.

This clonotype was seen at least ten times. The rearrangement joins TRBV2 to TRBJ2-3; 7 nucleotides align to TRBD1. After removal of 4 bases from V and 3 bases from J, the junction contained 10 bases not matched to a gene. The germline V gene encodes CDR1 SNHLY and CDR2 FYNNEI. This CDR3 contains 16 residues. CDR3 DNA sequence: TGTGCCAGCAGTGTACCGGGACAGTATTTTACAGATACGCAGTATTTT. Residues: CASSVPGQYFTDTQYF. Full variable domain (outside the CDR3, taken from reference TRBV2 and TRBJ2-3): EPEVTQTPSHQVTQMGQEVILRCVPISNHLYFYWYRQILGQKVEFLVSFYNNEISEKSEIFDDQFSVERPDGSNFTLKIRSTKLEDSAMYFCASSVPGQYFTDTQYFGPGTRLTVL.

This clonotype was seen many times. The CDR3 DNA reads TGTGCCAGCAGTTTAGCGACGATTGGCGGGATAGAGCAGTTCTTC. Translated, it gives CASSLATIGGIEQFF. This chain uses TRBV12-3 or TRBV12-4 with TRBJ2-1, with a possible D match to TRBD2 (6 bases). The CDR3 covers 15 residues. V was trimmed by 0 bases and J by 10 bases, leaving 16 bases between them.

The gene calls are TRBV7-9 and TRBJ2-7, with 10 positions matching TRBD2. The CDR3 spans 14 residues. Germline CDR1 reads SEHNR; CDR2 reads FQNEAQ (reference sequence). V gave up 3 bases and J gave up 2 bases; unmatched junction bases: 1. The CDR3 spells CASSFSGRTYEQYF. The CDR3 DNA follows: TGTGCCAGCAGCTTTAGCGGGAGGACCTACGAGCAGTACTTC.

V usage is TRBV30 and J usage is TRBJ1-1; possibly TRBD1 for D (5 bases). Per the germline V gene, CDR1 is GTSNPN and CDR2 is SVGIG (reference sequence). The CDR3 loop spans 16 amino acids. Trimming stripped 2 bases from V and 1 base from J, with 17 bases between. CDR3 in amino acids: CAWSRGRDSRNTEAFF. Written as DNA, the CDR3 is TGTGCCTGGAGTCGAGGGCGAGACAGTAGGAACACTGAAGCTTTCTTT.

The chain combines TRBV5-1 with TRBJ2-7; possibly TRBD2 for D (6 bases). Germline V lookup: CDR1 SGHRS, CDR2 YFSETQ. The CDR3 covers 18 residues. Trimming took 3 bases from V and 2 from J, leaving 24 bases between them. As DNA, the CDR3 is TGCGCCAGCAGCTGGACTACCGCATCCACGGGACGAGCCTACGAGCAGTACTTC. Protein sequence: CASSWTTASTGRAYEQYF.

The rearrangement joins TRBV5-1 to TRBJ2-5, with D possibly matching TRBD1 (6 bases). Trimming cost V 3 bases and J 5 bases, with 14 bases left between them. Germline V gene lookup returns CDR1 SGHRS and CDR2 YFSETQ. This CDR3 has 14 amino acids. CDR3 sequence reads: CASSSMTGRETQYF. The CDR3 coding sequence is TGCGCCAGCAGCTCGATGACAGGACGGGAGACCCAGTACTTC. The full variable domain, completed using reference TRBV5-1 and TRBJ2-5, is KAGVTQTPRYLIKTRGQQVTLSCSPISGHRSVSWYQQTPGQGLQFLFEYFSETQRNKGNFPGRFSGRQFSNSRSEMNVSTLELGDSALYLCASSSMTGRETQYFGPGTRLLVL.

The rearrangement links TRBV11-2 to TRBJ2-3; D is perhaps TRBD1 or TRBD2 (5 bases each). Trimming removed 2 bases at V and 0 bases at J, with 15 bases between. The CDR3 runs to 17 residues. The germline CDR1 and CDR2 sequences are SGHAT and FQNNGV. CDR3 sequence (DNA): TGTGCCAGCAGCTTACTCACCGGGACGGTAAGCACAGATACGCAGTATTTT. Encoded protein: CASSLLTGTVSTDTQYF.

This clonotype has more than one count but fewer than ten. The J gene is TRBJ2-2, the V gene TRBV12-3 or TRBV12-4; the D gene is possibly TRBD1 (6 bases). Trimming left V 5 bases short and J 3 bases short, with 10 bases between. The CDR3 contains 14 residues. The CDR3 DNA reads TGTGCCAGCAGTCCGGGACACGACACCGGGGAGCTGTTTTTT. Translated: CASSPGHDTGELFF.

This clonotype has just a few counts. The chain carries TRBV28 and TRBJ1-1, with TRBD1 identical over 11 bases. V was clipped by 5 bases and J by 11 bases; unmatched bases: 10. CDR3 size: 14 residues. CDR1 is MDHEN, CDR2 SYDVKM, per germline. CDR3 coding DNA: TGTGCCAGCAGTCAAATGCCCGGGACAGGGGGGGCTTTCTTT. Encoded protein: CASSQMPGTGGAFF. The variable domain in full, with the rest retrieved from reference TRBV28 and TRBJ1-1, is DVKVTQSSRYLVKRTGEKVFLECVQDMDHENMFWYRQDPGLGLRLIYFSYDVKMKEKGDIPEGYSVSREKKERFSLILESASTNQTSMYLCASSQMPGTGGAFFGQGTRLTVV.

The chain recombines TRBV30 with TRBJ2-1; 11 bases are a match to TRBD1. The CDR3 spans 12 residues. The germline V gene encodes CDR1 GTSNPN and CDR2 SVGIG (reference sequence). The CDR3 DNA is TGTGCTATGGGACAGGGGGTCGGTGAGCAGTTCTTC. Its protein product is CAMGQGVGEQFF.

This chain joins TRBV4-2 and TRBJ1-4; D not resolved. Trimming cost V 0 bases and J 2 bases, with 10 bases left between them. The CDR3 sequence is 16 residues long. The V gene's germline CDR1 is LGHNA and CDR2 YNFKEQ. For the CDR3, the DNA is TGTGCCAGCAGCCAAGATTTGCGGGTGACTAATGAAAAACTGTTTTTT. Translating gives CASSQDLRVTNEKLFF.

The chain carries TRBV6-5 and TRBJ2-7; no firm D call. This CDR3 spans 18 amino acids. The V end lost 0 bases, the J end lost 3 bases, and 21 bases lay between the germline ends. Germline V lookup: CDR1 MNHEY, CDR2 SVGAGI. Here the CDR3 reads CASSYSSPWQAAVYEQYF. CDR3 DNA sequence: TGTGCCAGCAGTTACTCGTCTCCGTGGCAGGCAGCCGTCTACGAGCAGTACTTC.

This clonotype has just a few counts. This sequence joins TRBV20-1 and TRBJ1-3; no clear D. The germline CDR1 and CDR2 sequences are DFQATT and SNEGSKA (reference sequence). CDR3 length equals 13 residues. With 5 bases removed from V and 2 bases from J, the gap between germline ends came to 10 bases. The CDR3 DNA follows: TGCAGTGCTCTCCAGGAGGCTGGAAACACCATATATTTT. Its translation is CSALQEAGNTIYF.

V and J are TRBV12-3 or TRBV12-4 and TRBJ1-2; D is possibly TRBD1 (5 bases). Trimming shortened V by 6 bases and J by 12 bases, and 20 bases separated the two germline ends. The CDR3 is 13 residues long. The CDR3 nucleotides are TGTGCCAGCAGCACTACCTGGGGGTACGAGAACACCTTC. Encoded protein: CASSTTWGYENTF.

The genes are TRBV24-1 and TRBJ2-5, with 12 bases fitting TRBD1. CDR1 KGHDR and CDR2 SFDVKD come from the germline V gene. V trimming: 4 bases; J trimming: 6 bases; junction bases outside the gene matches: 8. The CDR3 contains 16 residues. The CDR3 protein is CATSDSGTGGWKTQYF. CDR3 bases: TGTGCCACCAGTGACTCAGGGACAGGGGGCTGGAAGACCCAGTACTTC.

This clonotype showed up many times. Sequence at one end of the junction differs from germline and may be a read error. V usage is TRBV7-2 and J usage is TRBJ2-7; D is perhaps TRBD1 (6 bases). The CDR3 covers 14 residues. Germline CDR1 and CDR2: SGHTA and FQGNSA. CDR3 in amino acids: CASSLAGVSYEQYF. DNA for the CDR3: TGCGCCAGCAGCTTGGCAGGGGTATCCTACGAGCAGTACTTC.

This clonotype was observed many times. This chain links TRBV20-1 with TRBJ2-3, with D uncertain. There are 13 residues in the CDR3. V was clipped by 4 bases and J by 3 bases, with 11 bases between them. Germline V CDR1 and CDR2: DFQATT, SNEGSKA (reference sequence). As DNA, the CDR3 is TGCAGTGCTATGTCTCCAGAAACAGATACGCAGTATTTT. It encodes CSAMSPETDTQYF.

This clonotype was detected many times. The chain has TRBV4-2 and TRBJ1-3; D remains unclear. Germline-derived CDR1 and CDR2 are LGHNA and YNFKEQ. V was clipped by 1 base and J by 0 bases, with 7 bases between them. There are 15 residues in the CDR3. CDR3 sequence (DNA): TGTGCCAGCAGCCAAGCAGCGAGCTCTGGAAACACCATATATTTT. It yields the protein CASSQAASSGNTIYF.

Only a few counts were recorded for this clonotype. The rearrangement uses TRBV9 and TRBJ2-1; 7 bases agree with TRBD2. The ends lost 4 bases at V and 6 bases at J; junction bases unmatched: 10. CDR3 size: 15 residues. From germline, CDR1 is SGDLS and CDR2 YYNGEE. CDR3 residues: CASSSRDYGPNEQFF. CDR3 bases: TGTGCCAGCAGCTCCCGGGACTACGGACCCAATGAGCAGTTCTTC.

This clonotype was seen many times. The chain is built from TRBV12-3 or TRBV12-4 and TRBJ2-3; D call uncertain. This CDR3 contains 12 residues. V shed 7 bases and J shed 6 bases, with 11 bases lying between them. Here the CDR3 reads CASNRVSDTQYF. CDR3 in DNA: TGTGCCAGCAACAGAGTGTCGGATACGCAGTATTTT.

The chain uses TRBV25-1 and TRBJ1-4, with D tentatively TRBD1 (5 bases). The V end was cut by 6 bases, the J end by 6 bases, with 14 bases between. Germline CDR1 reads MGHDK; CDR2 reads SYGVNS. This CDR3 has 14 amino acids. CDR3: CASSRPGVDEKLFF. The CDR3 DNA reads as TGTGCCAGCAGCCGACCGGGGGTGGATGAAAAACTGTTTTTT.

Ten or more counts support this clonotype. The CDR3 region has the DNA TGTGCCAGCAGCTTTAGGCTAGCAACAAATGAGCAGTTCTTC. Translation: CASSFRLATNEQFF. The chain links TRBV11-1 to TRBJ2-1; D is perhaps TRBD2 (5 bases). The germline V and J ends were trimmed by 3 bases and 7 bases, with 13 bases remaining between them. The V gene's germline CDR1 is SGHAT and CDR2 FQDESV (reference sequence). This CDR3 contains 14 residues.

This clonotype appeared many times. The V call is TRBV29-1, the J call TRBJ2-7, with 8 bases that match TRBD1. The CDR3 covers 13 residues. Germline V gives CDR1 SQVTM, CDR2 ANQGSEA. The J segment lost 2 bases and the V segment lost 4 bases, leaving 4 bases of the junction unmatched. As DNA, the CDR3 is TGCAGCGTTGCGGGACAGGTCACCTACGAGCAGTACTTC. Translated, it gives CSVAGQVTYEQYF.

In this sample, this clonotype turned up many times. This chain links TRBV4-3 with TRBJ2-3, with D maybe TRBD1 (6 bases). Trimming removed 6 bases from V and 4 bases from J, with 11 bases in between. The CDR3 length is 13 residues. From germline, CDR1 is LGHNA and CDR2 YSLEER. The DNA for the CDR3 is TGCGCCAGCAGGGAAGCAGGGGCAGATACGCAGTATTTT. Translated: CASREAGADTQYF.

The chain couples TRBV20-1 to TRBJ1-6; D remains ambiguous. CDR3 length: 16 amino acids. In germline, CDR1 is DFQATT, CDR2 SNEGSKA (reference sequence). V was cut by 0 bases and J by 0 bases, with 9 bases left in between. CDR3 in DNA: TGCAGTGCTAGAGATCTCACCAGCTCCTATAATTCACCCCTCCACTTT. Translated: CSARDLTSSYNSPLHF.

The genes are TRBV4-1 and TRBJ1-5; D unresolved. CDR3 size: 15 residues. The germline CDR1 and CDR2 sequences are MGHRA and YSYEKL. Trimming took 0 bases from V and 0 from J, leaving 6 bases between them. CDR3 coding DNA: TGCGCCAGCAGCCAAGATCGGTTTAGCAATCAGCCCCAGCATTTT. It specifies CASSQDRFSNQPQHF.

The chain uses TRBV5-8 and TRBJ1-5, with D perhaps TRBD1 (5 bases). Trimming stripped 3 bases from V and 2 bases from J, with 12 bases between. The CDR3 is 15 amino acids. The germline V gene encodes CDR1 SGHTS and CDR2 YDEGEE. The CDR3 DNA follows: TGTGCCAGCAGCTGGGGCAGACGAGGCAATCAGCCCCAGCATTTT. This encodes CASSWGRRGNQPQHF.

J is TRBJ2-3 and V is TRBV30; D tentatively reads TRBD1 or TRBD2 (6 bases each). The CDR3 sequence is 15 residues long. The germline V gene encodes CDR1 GTSNPN and CDR2 SVGIG (reference sequence). Trimming removed 2 bases from V and 3 bases from J, with 15 bases in between. The chain's CDR3 is CAWSKYGGSTDTQYF. CDR3 sequence (DNA): TGTGCCTGGAGTAAGTACGGGGGCTCGACAGATACGCAGTATTTT.